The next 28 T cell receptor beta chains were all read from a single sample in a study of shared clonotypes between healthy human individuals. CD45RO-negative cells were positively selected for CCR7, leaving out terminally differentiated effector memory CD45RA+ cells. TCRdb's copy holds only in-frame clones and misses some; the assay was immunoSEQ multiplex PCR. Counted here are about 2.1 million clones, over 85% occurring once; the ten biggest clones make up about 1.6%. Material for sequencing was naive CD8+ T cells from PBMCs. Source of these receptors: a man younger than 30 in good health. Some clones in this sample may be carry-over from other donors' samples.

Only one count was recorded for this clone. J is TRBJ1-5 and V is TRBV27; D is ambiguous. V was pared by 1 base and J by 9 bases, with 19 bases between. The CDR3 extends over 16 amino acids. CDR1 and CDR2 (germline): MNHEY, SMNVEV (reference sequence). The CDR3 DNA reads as TGTGCCAGCAGTTTATTTTCCCGGGCCGGAGAGCCGCCCCAGCATTTT. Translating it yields CASSLFSRAGEPPQHF.

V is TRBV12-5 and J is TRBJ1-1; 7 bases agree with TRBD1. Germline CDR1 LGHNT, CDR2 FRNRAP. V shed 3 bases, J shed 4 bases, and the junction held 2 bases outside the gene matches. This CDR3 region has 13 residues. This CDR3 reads CASGLQGLTEAFF. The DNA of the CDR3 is TGTGCTAGTGGTTTACAGGGGCTCACTGAAGCTTTCTTT.

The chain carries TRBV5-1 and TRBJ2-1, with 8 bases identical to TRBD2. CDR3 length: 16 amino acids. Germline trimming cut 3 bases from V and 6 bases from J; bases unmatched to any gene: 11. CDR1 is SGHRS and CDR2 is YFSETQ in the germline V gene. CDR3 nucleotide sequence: TGCGCCAGCAGCTCGAAGAGCCGACTAGCGCCCAATGAGCAGTTCTTC. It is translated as CASSSKSRLAPNEQFF.

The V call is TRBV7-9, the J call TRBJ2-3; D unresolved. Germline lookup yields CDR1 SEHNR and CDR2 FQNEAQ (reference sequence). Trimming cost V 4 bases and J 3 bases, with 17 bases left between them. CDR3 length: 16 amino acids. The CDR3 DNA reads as TGTGCCAGCAGCTCACCCGCACCTAGTCCTACAGATACGCAGTATTTT. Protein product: CASSSPAPSPTDTQYF.

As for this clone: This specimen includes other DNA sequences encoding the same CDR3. CDR3 bases: TGTGCCAGTCGCCCGGGACAGGGGTCCTACGAGCAGTACTTC. Its protein product is CASRPGQGSYEQYF. The chain combines TRBV19 with TRBJ2-7; 10 nucleotides agree with TRBD1. The trim removed 8 bases at V and 1 base at J, leaving 5 bases unmatched. The V gene's germline CDR1 is LNHDA and CDR2 SQIVND (reference sequence). This CDR3 region has 14 residues.

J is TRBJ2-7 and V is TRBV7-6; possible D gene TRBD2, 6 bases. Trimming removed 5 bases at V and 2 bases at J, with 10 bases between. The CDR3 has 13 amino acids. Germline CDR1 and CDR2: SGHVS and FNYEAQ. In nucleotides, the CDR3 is TGTGCCAGCAGCCCTGGACTACCCTACGAGCAGTACTTC. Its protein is CASSPGLPYEQYF.

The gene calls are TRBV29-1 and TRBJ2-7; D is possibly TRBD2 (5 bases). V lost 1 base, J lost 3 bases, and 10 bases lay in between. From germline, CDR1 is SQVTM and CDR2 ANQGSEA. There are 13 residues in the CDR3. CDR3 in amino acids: CSVEGTSIYEQYF. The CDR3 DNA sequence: TGCAGCGTTGAAGGGACTTCTATCTACGAGCAGTACTTC.

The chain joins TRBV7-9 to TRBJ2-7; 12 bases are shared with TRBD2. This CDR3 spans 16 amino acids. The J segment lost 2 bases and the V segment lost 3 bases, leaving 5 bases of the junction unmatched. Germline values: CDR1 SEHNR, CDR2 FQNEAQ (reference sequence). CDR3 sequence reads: CASSLGTSGPTYEQYF. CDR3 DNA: TGTGCCAGCAGCTTGGGGACTAGCGGGCCAACCTACGAGCAGTACTTC.

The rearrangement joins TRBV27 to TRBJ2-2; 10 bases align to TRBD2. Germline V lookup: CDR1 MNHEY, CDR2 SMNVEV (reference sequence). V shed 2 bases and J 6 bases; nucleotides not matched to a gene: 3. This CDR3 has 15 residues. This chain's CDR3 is CASSLLAGVAGELFF. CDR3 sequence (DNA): TGTGCCAGCAGTTTACTAGCGGGAGTGGCCGGGGAGCTGTTTTTT.

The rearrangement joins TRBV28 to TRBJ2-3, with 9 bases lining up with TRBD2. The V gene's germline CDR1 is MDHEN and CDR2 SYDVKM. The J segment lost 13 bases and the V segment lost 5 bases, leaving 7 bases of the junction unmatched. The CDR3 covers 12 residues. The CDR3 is CASSPSSGTKYF. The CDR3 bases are TGTGCCAGCAGTCCTTCTAGCGGGACAAAGTATTTT.

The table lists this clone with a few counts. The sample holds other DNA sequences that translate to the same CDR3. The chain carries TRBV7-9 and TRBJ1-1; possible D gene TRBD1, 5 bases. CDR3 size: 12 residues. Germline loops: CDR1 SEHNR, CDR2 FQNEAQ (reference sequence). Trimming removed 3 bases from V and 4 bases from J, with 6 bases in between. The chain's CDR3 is CASSLGPTEAFF. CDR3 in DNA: TGTGCCAGCAGCTTGGGGCCCACTGAAGCTTTCTTT.

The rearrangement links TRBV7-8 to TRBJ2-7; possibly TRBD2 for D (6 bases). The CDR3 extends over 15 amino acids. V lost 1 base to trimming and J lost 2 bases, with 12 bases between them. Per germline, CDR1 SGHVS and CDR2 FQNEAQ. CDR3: CASSLDPGATYEQYF. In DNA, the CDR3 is TGTGCCAGCAGCTTAGACCCGGGAGCGACCTACGAGCAGTACTTC.

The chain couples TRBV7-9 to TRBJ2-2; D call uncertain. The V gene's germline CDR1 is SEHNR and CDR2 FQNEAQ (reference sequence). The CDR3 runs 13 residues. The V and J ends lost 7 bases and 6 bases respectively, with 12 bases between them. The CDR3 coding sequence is TGTGCCAGCATCTTGGGGATAGCCGGGGAGCTGTTTTTT. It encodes CASILGIAGELFF.

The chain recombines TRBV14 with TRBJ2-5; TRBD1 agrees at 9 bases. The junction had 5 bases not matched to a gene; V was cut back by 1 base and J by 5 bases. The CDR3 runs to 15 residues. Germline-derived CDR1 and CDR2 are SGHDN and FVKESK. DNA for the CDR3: TGTGCCAGCAGCCAAGTCACAGGGGGCTCCGAGACCCAGTACTTC. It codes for CASSQVTGGSETQYF.

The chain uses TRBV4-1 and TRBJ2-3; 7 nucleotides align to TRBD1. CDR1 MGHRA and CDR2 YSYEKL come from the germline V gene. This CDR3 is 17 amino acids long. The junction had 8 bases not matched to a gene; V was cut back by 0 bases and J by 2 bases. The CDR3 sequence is CASSQDTEGAYTDTQYF. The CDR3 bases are TGCGCCAGCAGCCAAGATACAGAGGGGGCCTACACAGATACGCAGTATTTT.

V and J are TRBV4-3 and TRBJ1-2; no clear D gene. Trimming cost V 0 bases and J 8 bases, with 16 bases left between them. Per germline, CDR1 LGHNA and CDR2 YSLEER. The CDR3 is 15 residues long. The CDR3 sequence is CASSQDRRSSTGYTF. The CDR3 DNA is TGCGCCAGCAGCCAAGATCGCAGATCCTCGACGGGCTACACCTTC.

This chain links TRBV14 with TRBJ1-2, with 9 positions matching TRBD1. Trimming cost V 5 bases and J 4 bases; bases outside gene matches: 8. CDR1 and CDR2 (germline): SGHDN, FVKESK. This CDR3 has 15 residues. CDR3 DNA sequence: TGTGCCAGCAGCACGGACAGGGGTGCCCCCTATGGCTACACCTTC. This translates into CASSTDRGAPYGYTF.

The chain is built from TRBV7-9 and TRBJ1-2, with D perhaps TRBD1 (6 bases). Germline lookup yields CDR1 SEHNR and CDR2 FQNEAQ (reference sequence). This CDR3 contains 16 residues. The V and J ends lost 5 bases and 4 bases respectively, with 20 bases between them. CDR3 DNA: TGTGCCAGCAGCAGGGGGGAGGGCGCTTCCGTCTATGGCTACACCTTC. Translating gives CASSRGEGASVYGYTF. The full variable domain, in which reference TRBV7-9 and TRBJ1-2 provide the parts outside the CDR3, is DTGVSQNPRHKITKRGQNVTFRCDPISEHNRLYWYRQTLGQGPEFLTYFQNEAQLEKSRLLSDRFSAERPKGSFSTLEIQRTEQGDSAMYLCASSRGEGASVYGYTFGSGTRLTVV.

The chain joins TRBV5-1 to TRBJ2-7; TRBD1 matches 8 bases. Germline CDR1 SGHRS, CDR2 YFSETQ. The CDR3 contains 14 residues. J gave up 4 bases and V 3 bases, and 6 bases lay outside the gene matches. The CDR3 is CASSYGTGGYEQYF. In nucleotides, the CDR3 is TGCGCCAGCAGCTACGGGACAGGAGGATACGAGCAGTACTTC. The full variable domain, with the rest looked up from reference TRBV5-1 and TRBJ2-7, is KAGVTQTPRYLIKTRGQQVTLSCSPISGHRSVSWYQQTPGQGLQFLFEYFSETQRNKGNFPGRFSGRQFSNSRSEMNVSTLELGDSALYLCASSYGTGGYEQYFGPGTRLTVT.

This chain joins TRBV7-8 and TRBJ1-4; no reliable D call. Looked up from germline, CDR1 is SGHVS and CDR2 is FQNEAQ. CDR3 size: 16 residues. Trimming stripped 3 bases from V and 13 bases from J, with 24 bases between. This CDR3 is CASSFQNPPTTAGLFF. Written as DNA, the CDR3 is TGTGCCAGCAGCTTTCAGAATCCTCCCACCACCGCAGGACTGTTTTTT.

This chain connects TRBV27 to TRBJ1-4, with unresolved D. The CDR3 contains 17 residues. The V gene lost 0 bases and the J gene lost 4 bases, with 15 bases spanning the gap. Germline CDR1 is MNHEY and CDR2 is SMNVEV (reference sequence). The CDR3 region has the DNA TGTGCCAGCAGTTTATCCCCTATCGTCAGAGGTAATGAAAAACTGTTTTTT. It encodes CASSLSPIVRGNEKLFF.

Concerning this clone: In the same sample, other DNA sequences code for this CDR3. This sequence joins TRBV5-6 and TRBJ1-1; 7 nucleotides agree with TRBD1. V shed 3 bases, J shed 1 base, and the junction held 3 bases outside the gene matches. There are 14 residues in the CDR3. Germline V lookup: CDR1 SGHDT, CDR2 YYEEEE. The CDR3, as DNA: TGTGCCAGCAGCTGGGACAGATCGAACACTGAAGCTTTCTTT. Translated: CASSWDRSNTEAFF.

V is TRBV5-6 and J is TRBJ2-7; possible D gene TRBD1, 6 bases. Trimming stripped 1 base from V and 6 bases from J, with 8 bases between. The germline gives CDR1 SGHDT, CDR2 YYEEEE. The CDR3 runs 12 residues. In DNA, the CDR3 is TGTGCCAGCAGCTTGTTGGACAGCGAGCAGTACTTC. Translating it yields CASSLLDSEQYF.

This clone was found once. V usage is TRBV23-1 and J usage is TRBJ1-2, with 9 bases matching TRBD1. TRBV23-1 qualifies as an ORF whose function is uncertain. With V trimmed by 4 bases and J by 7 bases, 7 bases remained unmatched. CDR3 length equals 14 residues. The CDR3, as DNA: TGCGCCAGCAGTCCGCCGGGACAGGGACTTGGCTACACCTTC. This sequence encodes CASSPPGQGLGYTF.

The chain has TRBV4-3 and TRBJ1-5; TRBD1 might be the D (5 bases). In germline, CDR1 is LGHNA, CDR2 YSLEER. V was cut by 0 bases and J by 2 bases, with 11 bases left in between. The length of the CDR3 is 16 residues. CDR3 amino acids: CASSQDEVGRNQPQHF. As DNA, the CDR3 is TGCGCCAGCAGCCAAGACGAGGTGGGGCGCAATCAGCCCCAGCATTTT.

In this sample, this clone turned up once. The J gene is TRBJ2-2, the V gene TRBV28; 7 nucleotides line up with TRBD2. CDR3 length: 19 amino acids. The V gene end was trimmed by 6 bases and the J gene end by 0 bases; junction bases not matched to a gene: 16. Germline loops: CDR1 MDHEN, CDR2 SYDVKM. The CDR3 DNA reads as TGTGCCAGCAGCACACCGATCTTAGCGGGCCCTACGAACACCGGGGAGCTGTTTTTT. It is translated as CASSTPILAGPTNTGELFF.

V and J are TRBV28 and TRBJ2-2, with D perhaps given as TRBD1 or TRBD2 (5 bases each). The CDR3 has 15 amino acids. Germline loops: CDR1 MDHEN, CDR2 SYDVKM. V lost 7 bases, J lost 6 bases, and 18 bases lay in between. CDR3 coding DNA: TGTGCCAGCAACCTGAGGGGCCGCGCCGCCGGGGAGCTGTTTTTT. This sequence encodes CASNLRGRAAGELFF.

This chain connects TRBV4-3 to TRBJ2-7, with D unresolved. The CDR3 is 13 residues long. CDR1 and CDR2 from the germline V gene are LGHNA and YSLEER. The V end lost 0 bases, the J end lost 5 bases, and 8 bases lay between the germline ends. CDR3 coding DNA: TGCGCCAGCAGCCAAGATCCACGGCACGAGCAGTACTTC. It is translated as CASSQDPRHEQYF.